Many counts were recorded for the clone carrying this T cell receptor (beta chain). Its matching antigen is unknown. This entry is derived from a study of spatial heterogeneity in lung cancer. Background on the study: Alpha-chain sequences were consistently detected less often than beta-chain sequences.

Time point meaning: sample taken at primary tumor resection. This CDR3 contains 13 residues. Germline V gene lookup returns CDR1 DFQATT and CDR2 SNEGSKA (reference sequence). V was pared by 7 bases and J by 4 bases, with 13 bases between. TCRdb re-analysed the 5' RACE reads in MiXCR, keeping a single row per CDR3 protein. The profile shows 8,000 to 10,000 distinct CDR3 sequences, under 6.5% of them singletons. Broader study findings: Expanded intratumoral alpha and beta TCR counts tracked tumor mutation counts.

The receptor was isolated from a male donor with early-stage non-small cell lung cancer. The material sequenced was lung tumor tissue, taken at surgery. This chain connects TRBV20-1 to TRBJ2-2, with D maybe TRBD1 (6 bases). The CDR3 DNA follows: TGCAGTGTTCAGGGGCCTAGCACCGGGGAGCTGTTTTTT. Translation gives CSVQGPSTGELFF.